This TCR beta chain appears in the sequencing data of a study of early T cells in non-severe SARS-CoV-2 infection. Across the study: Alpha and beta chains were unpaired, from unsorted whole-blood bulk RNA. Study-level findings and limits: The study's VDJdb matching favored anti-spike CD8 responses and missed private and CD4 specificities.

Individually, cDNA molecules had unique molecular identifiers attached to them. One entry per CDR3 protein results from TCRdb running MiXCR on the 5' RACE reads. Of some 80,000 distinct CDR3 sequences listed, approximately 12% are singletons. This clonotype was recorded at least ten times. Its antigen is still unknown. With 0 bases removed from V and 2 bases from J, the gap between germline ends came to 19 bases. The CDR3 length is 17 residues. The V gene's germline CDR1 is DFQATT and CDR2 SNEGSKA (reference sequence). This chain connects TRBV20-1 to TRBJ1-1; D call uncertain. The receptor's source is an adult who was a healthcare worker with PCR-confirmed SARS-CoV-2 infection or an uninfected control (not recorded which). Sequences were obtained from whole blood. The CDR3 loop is CSARDLSDGGFNTEAFF. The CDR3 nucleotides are TGCAGTGCTAGAGATCTAAGTGATGGAGGGTTCAACACTGAAGCTTTCTTT.